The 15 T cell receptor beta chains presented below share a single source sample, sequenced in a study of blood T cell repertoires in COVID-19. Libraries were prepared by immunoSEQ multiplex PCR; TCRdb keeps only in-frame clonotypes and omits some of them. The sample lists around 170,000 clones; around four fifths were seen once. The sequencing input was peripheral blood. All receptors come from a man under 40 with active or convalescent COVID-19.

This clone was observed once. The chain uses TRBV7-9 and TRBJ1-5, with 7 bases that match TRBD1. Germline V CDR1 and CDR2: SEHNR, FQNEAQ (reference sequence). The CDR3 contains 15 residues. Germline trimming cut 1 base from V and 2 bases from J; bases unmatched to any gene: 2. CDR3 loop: CASSLGRGGNQPQHF. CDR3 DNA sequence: TGTGCCAGCAGCTTAGGCAGGGGGGGCAATCAGCCCCAGCATTTT. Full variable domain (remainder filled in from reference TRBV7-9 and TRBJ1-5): DTGVSQNPRHKITKRGQNVTFRCDPISEHNRLYWYRQTLGQGPEFLTYFQNEAQLEKSRLLSDRFSAERPKGSFSTLEIQRTEQGDSAMYLCASSLGRGGNQPQHFGDGTRLSIL.

DNA of the CDR3: TGTGCCAGCTCTACCCTAGGAGGCTTCCGCAATTCACCCCTCCACTTT. This translates into CASSTLGGFRNSPLHF. The chain joins TRBV5-8 to TRBJ1-6; D gene ambiguous. The V gene's germline CDR1 is SGHTS and CDR2 YDEGEE. Trimming cost V 7 bases and J 7 bases, with 21 bases left between them. The CDR3 covers 16 residues. Based on the CDR3 plus reference TRBV5-8 and TRBJ1-6, the full variable domain is EAGVTQSPTHLIKTRGQQATLRCSPISGHTSVYWYQQALGLGLQFLLWYDEGEERNRGNFPPRFSGRQFPNYSSELNVNALELEDSALYLCASSTLGGFRNSPLHFGNGTRLTVT.

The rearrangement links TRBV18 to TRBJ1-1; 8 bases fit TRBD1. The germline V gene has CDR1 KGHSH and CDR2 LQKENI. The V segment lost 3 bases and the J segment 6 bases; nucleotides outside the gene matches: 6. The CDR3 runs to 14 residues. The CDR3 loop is CASSPLQGVAEAFF. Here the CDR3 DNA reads TGTGCCAGCTCACCTCTACAGGGGGTCGCTGAAGCTTTCTTT. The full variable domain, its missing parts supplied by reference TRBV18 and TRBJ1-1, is NAGVMQNPRHLVRRRGQEARLRCSPMKGHSHVYWYRQLPEEGLKFMVYLQKENIIDESGMPKERFSAEFPKEGPSILRIQQVVRGDSAAYFCASSPLQGVAEAFFGQGTRLTVV.

The CDR3 loop is CASRRGGSGNTIYF. CDR3 in DNA: TGTGCCAGCAGAAGAGGGGGCTCTGGAAACACCATATATTTT. V usage is TRBV28 and J usage is TRBJ1-3, with a tentative D call TRBD1 (6 bases). Trimming took 6 bases from V and 0 from J, leaving 9 bases between them. The germline V gene encodes CDR1 MDHEN and CDR2 SYDVKM. The CDR3 extends over 14 amino acids.

This CDR3 reads CASSLDRQGRTYEQYV. CDR3 DNA: TGTGCCAGCAGCTTAGATCGACAGGGGAGGACCTACGAGCAGTACGTC. The rearrangement uses TRBV11-2 and TRBJ2-7, with 8 bases fitting TRBD1. Losses at the gene ends were 0 bases for V and 2 bases for J; bases not matched to a gene: 6. This CDR3 comprises 16 residues. Germline V CDR1 and CDR2: SGHAT, FQNNGV.

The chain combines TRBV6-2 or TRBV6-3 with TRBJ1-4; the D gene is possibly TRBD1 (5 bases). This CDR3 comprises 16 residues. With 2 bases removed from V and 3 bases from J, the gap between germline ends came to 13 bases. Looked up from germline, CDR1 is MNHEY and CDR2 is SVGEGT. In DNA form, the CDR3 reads TGTGCCAGCAGTTACGGAGATCAGGGATCTAATGAAAAACTGTTTTTT. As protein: CASSYGDQGSNEKLFF.

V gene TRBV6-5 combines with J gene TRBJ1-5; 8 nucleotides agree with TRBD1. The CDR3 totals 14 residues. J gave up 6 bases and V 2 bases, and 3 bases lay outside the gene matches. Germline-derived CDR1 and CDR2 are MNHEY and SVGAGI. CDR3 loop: CASSYQQGGQPQHF. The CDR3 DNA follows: TGTGCCAGCAGTTACCAACAGGGGGGTCAGCCCCAGCATTTT.

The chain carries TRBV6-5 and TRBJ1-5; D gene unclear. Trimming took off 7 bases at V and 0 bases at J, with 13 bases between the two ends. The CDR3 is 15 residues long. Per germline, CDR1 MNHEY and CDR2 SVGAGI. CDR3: CASTPTGHSNQPQHF. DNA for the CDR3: TGTGCCAGCACCCCCACGGGTCATAGCAATCAGCCCCAGCATTTT.

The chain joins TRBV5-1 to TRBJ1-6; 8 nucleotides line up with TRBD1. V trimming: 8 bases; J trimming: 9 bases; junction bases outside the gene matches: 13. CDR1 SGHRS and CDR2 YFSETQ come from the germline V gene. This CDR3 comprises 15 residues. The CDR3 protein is CASKDGQGAGSPLHF. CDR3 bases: TGCGCCAGTAAGGACGGGCAGGGGGCAGGTTCACCCCTCCACTTT.

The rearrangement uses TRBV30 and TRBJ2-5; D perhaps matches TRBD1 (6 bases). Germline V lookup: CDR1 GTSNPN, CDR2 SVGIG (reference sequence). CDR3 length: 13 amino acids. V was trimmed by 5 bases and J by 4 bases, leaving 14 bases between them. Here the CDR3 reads CAWAQGLRETQYF. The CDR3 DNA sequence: TGTGCCTGGGCCCAGGGGCTTCGAGAGACCCAGTACTTC.

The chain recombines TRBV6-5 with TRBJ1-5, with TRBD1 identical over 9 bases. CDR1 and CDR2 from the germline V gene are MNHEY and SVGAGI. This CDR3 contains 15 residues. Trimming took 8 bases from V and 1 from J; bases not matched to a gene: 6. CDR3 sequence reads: CASPGGTGSNQPQHF. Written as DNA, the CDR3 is TGTGCCAGCCCTGGGGGGACAGGGAGCAATCAGCCCCAGCATTTT.

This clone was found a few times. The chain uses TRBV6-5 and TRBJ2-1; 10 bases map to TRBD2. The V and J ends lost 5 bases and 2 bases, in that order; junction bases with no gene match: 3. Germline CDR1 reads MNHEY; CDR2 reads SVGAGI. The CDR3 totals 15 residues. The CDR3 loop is CASSTTSGAYNEQFF. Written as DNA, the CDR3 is TGTGCCAGCAGTACCACTAGCGGGGCCTACAATGAGCAGTTCTTC.

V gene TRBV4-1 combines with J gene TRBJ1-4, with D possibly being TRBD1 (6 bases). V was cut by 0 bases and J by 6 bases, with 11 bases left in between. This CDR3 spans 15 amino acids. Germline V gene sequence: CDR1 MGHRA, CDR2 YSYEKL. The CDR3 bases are TGCGCCAGCAGCCAAGAGAGGGGGTACGATGAAAAACTGTTTTTT. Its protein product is CASSQERGYDEKLFF.

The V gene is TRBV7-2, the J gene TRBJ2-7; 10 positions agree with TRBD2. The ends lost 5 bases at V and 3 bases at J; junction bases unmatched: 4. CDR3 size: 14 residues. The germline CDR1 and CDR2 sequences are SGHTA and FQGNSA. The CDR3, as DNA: TGTGCCAGCAGCCGTACTAGCGGGATCTACGAGCAGTACTTC. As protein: CASSRTSGIYEQYF.

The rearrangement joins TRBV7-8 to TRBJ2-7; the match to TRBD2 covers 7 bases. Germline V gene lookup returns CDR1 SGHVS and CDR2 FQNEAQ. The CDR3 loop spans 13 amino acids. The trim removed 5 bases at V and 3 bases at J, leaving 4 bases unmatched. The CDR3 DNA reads TGTGCCAGCAGCGGGGGGGGTAACTACGAGCAGTACTTC. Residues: CASSGGGNYEQYF.